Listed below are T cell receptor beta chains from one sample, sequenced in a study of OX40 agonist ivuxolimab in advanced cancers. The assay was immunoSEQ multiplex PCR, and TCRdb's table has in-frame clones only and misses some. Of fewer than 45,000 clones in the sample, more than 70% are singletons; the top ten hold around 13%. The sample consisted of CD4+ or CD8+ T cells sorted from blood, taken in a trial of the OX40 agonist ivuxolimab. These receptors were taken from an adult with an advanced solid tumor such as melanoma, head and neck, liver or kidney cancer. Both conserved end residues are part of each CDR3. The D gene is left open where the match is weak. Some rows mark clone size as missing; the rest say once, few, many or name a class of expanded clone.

CDR3aa: CASSWQGYQETQYF
CDR3nt: TGCGCCAGCAGCTGGCAGGGATACCAAGAGACCCAGTACTTC
j_gene: TRBJ2-5
v_gene: TRBV5-1
abundance: once
d_gene: .

CDR3aa: CASTYSLRGELFF
CDR3nt: TGTGCCAGCACCTACTCTTTGCGAGGGGAGCTGTTTTTT
j_gene: TRBJ2-2
v_gene: TRBV14
abundance: .
d_gene: .

CDR3aa: CASSYAGGYYGYTF
CDR3nt: TGTGCCAGCAGTTACGCGGGGGGGTACTATGGCTACACCTTC
j_gene: TRBJ1-2
v_gene: TRBV6-5
abundance: .
d_gene: .

CDR3aa: CASSLGPNQPQHF
CDR3nt: TGTGCCAGCAGTTTGGGACCCAATCAGCCCCAGCATTTT
j_gene: TRBJ1-5
v_gene: TRBV27
abundance: .
d_gene: .

CDR3aa: CASSAWDRGSPYGYTF
CDR3nt: TGTGCCAGCAGTGCTTGGGACAGGGGGTCCCCCTATGGCTACACCTTC
j_gene: TRBJ1-2
v_gene: TRBV6-1
abundance: .
d_gene: TRBD1

CDR3aa: CASSELGNTEAFF
CDR3nt: TGTGCCAGCAGCGAGCTGGGGAACACTGAAGCTTTCTTT
j_gene: TRBJ1-1
v_gene: TRBV4-2
abundance: medium-sized
d_gene: .

CDR3aa: CASKGVGNSPLHF
CDR3nt: TGTGCCAGCAAGGGGGTCGGGAATTCACCCCTCCACTTT
j_gene: TRBJ1-6
v_gene: TRBV6-4
abundance: .
d_gene: .

CDR3aa: CATMDGPSDNEQFF
CDR3nt: TGTGCCACCATGGACGGCCCCTCCGACAATGAGCAGTTCTTC
j_gene: TRBJ2-1
v_gene: TRBV13
abundance: .
d_gene: .

CDR3aa: CASRGDRGGEAFF
CDR3nt: TGCGCCAGCAGGGGGGACAGGGGCGGAGAAGCTTTCTTT
j_gene: TRBJ1-1
v_gene: TRBV5-1
abundance: .
d_gene: TRBD1

CDR3aa: CASSVFAGTDTQYF
CDR3nt: TGTGCCAGCAGTGTTTTTGCGGGCACAGATACGCAGTATTTT
j_gene: TRBJ2-3
v_gene: TRBV6-4
abundance: .
d_gene: .

CDR3aa: CASSFPAGQRAEQYF
CDR3nt: TGTGCCAGCAGCTTCCCTGCGGGGCAGAGAGCCGAGCAGTACTTC
j_gene: TRBJ2-7
v_gene: TRBV5-6
abundance: .
d_gene: .

CDR3aa: CASSLDRVTEAFF
CDR3nt: TGTGCCAGCAGCTTAGACCGGGTCACTGAAGCTTTCTTT
j_gene: TRBJ1-1
v_gene: TRBV7-2
abundance: .
d_gene: .

CDR3aa: CASTTDTGELFF
CDR3nt: TGTGCCAGCACCACGGACACCGGGGAGCTGTTTTTT
j_gene: TRBJ2-2
v_gene: TRBV27
abundance: .
d_gene: .

CDR3aa: CASSLEGGLEDEQFF
CDR3nt: TGTGCCAGCAGCTTAGAGGGGGGACTGGAGGATGAGCAGTTCTTC
j_gene: TRBJ2-1
v_gene: TRBV7-9
abundance: .
d_gene: .

CDR3aa: CATSRPEGTDTQYF
CDR3nt: TGTGCCACCAGCAGGCCCGAGGGCACAGATACGCAGTATTTT
j_gene: TRBJ2-3
v_gene: TRBV15
abundance: .
d_gene: .

CDR3aa: CASSLGGSGRDEQFF
CDR3nt: TGTGCCAGCAGCTTAGGTGGTAGCGGGCGAGATGAGCAGTTCTTC
j_gene: TRBJ2-1
v_gene: TRBV7-8
abundance: .
d_gene: TRBD2

CDR3aa: CASTGQSSFYEQYF
CDR3nt: TGTGCCAGCACTGGACAGAGCAGTTTCTACGAGCAGTACTTC
j_gene: TRBJ2-7
v_gene: TRBV2
abundance: .
d_gene: .

CDR3aa: CASSQRAYNEQFF
CDR3nt: TGCGCCAGCAGCCAAAGGGCCTACAATGAGCAGTTCTTC
j_gene: TRBJ2-1
v_gene: TRBV4-1
abundance: .
d_gene: .

CDR3aa: CASSYSPRQGQYF
CDR3nt: TGTGCCAGCAGTTATTCGCCCCGTCAAGGGCAGTACTTC
j_gene: TRBJ2-7
v_gene: TRBV27
abundance: .
d_gene: .

CDR3aa: CASRKPQGTGNTIYF
CDR3nt: TGTGCCAGCAGGAAACCCCAGGGGACTGGAAACACCATATATTTT
j_gene: TRBJ1-3
v_gene: TRBV6-1
abundance: .
d_gene: .

CDR3aa: CASSSYHYTDRGRNQPQHF
CDR3nt: TGTGCCAGCAGCTCTTACCATTACACGGACAGGGGTCGCAATCAGCCCCAGCATTTT
j_gene: TRBJ1-5
v_gene: TRBV5-6
abundance: .
d_gene: TRBD1

CDR3aa: CSALGAYEQYF
CDR3nt: TGCAGTGCCCTGGGGGCCTACGAGCAGTACTTC
j_gene: TRBJ2-7
v_gene: TRBV20-1
abundance: .
d_gene: .

CDR3aa: CASRPYPQLINEQFF
CDR3nt: TGTGCAAGTCGCCCCTACCCACAGTTAATCAATGAGCAGTTCTTC
j_gene: TRBJ2-1
v_gene: TRBV12-2
abundance: .
d_gene: .

CDR3aa: CASSMTSGSFYEQYF
CDR3nt: TGTGCCAGCAGTATGACTAGCGGGAGTTTCTACGAGCAGTACTTC
j_gene: TRBJ2-7
v_gene: TRBV28
abundance: .
d_gene: TRBD2